This T cell receptor beta chain was captured by sequencing in a study of T cell responses to AZD1222 COVID-19 vaccine. Study results and caveats: Baseline seropositives among AZD1222 recipients totaled only 6 or 7. Breadth and depth of Spike-specific TCRs rose after two AZD1222 doses. Nearly half of spike-specific TCRs reportedly target unmutated variant regions.

Sequenced by immunoSEQ multiplex PCR; TCRdb stores in-frame clones only, minus some. The sample has 150,000 to 200,000 clones, 80% to 90% seen once. This clone was observed a single time. Antigen: not known. The CDR3 spans 17 residues. V shed 3 bases and J 2 bases; nucleotides not matched to a gene: 7. Germline V gene sequence: CDR1 LNHDA, CDR2 SQIVND (reference sequence). This rearrangement joins TRBV19 to TRBJ2-3; 11 nucleotides line up with TRBD2. This clonotype was sampled from an adult in good health. This material consisted of peripheral blood, taken on day 0 of AZD1222 vaccination. CDR3 DNA: TGTGCCAGTAGTATTAGCGGGGGGGCCTCCACCACAGATACGCAGTATTTT. This encodes CASSISGGASTTDTQYF.